This T cell receptor (beta chain) derives from a study of T cell responses to AZD1222 COVID-19 vaccine. Study-level information: Recipients boosted at about 4 weeks or about 12 weeks are pooled. Whole-study results and caveats: The donors showed a predominance of white British ancestry and of females, with possible underestimation of clonal diversity. A reported finding is that nearly half of spike-specific TCRs target unmutated variant regions. Without day 14 samples, only post-peak T cell repertoires were studied.

Germline V CDR1 and CDR2: SGDLS, YYNGEE. The CDR3 is 13 residues long. The V end was cut by 4 bases, the J end by 7 bases, with 11 bases between. With regard to this clone: Antigen specificity is unknown.

Produced via immunoSEQ multiplex PCR; TCRdb's table is partial and in-frame only. The data contain 150,000 to 200,000 clones, approximately 92% of them singletons. The chain carries TRBV9 and TRBJ2-2, with a weak D call TRBD1 (6 bases). The sequencing here drew on peripheral blood, taken on day 0 of AZD1222 vaccination. The sequence was collected from an adult in good health. The CDR3 loop is CASSPGDNGELFF. CDR3 sequence (DNA): TGTGCCAGCAGCCCCGGGGACAACGGGGAGCTGTTTTTT.